These 24 T cell receptor beta chains were all obtained from the same sample, sequenced in a study of blood T cell repertoires in COVID-19. Assay used: immunoSEQ multiplex PCR; TCRdb lists only in-frame clones, some missing. This sample has 150,000 to 200,000 clones, with 65% to 85% found just once. The sequenced sample was peripheral blood. Receptors originate from a woman aged 30 to 39 with acute or convalescent COVID-19.

The V and J genes are TRBV6-2 or TRBV6-3 and TRBJ1-1; D unresolved. Germline-derived CDR1 and CDR2 are MNHEY and SVGEGT. CDR3 length: 13 amino acids. Trimming pared 4 bases from V and 1 base from J, leaving 7 bases between. CDR3 nucleotide sequence: TGTGCCAGCAGTTTAAGCCCGAACACTGAAGCTTTCTTT. Its protein product is CASSLSPNTEAFF.

The chain couples TRBV6-2 or TRBV6-3 to TRBJ2-2; tentatively, D is TRBD2 (6 bases). There are 16 residues in the CDR3. CDR1 is MNHEY and CDR2 is SVGEGT in the germline V gene. The V end was cut by 0 bases, the J end by 6 bases, with 14 bases between. DNA of the CDR3: TGTGCCAGCAGTTACTCGAGCGGGCTTACCCCCGGGGAGCTGTTTTTT. Residues: CASSYSSGLTPGELFF.

This clone was picked up a small number of times. V gene TRBV25-1 combines with J gene TRBJ1-1; 8 nucleotides agree with TRBD1. Trimming at V came to 4 bases and at J to 5 bases, leaving 9 bases not matched to a gene. The CDR3 is 15 amino acids. Per germline, CDR1 MGHDK and CDR2 SYGVNS. The CDR3: CASSGRQGMGTEAFF. CDR3 nucleotides: TGTGCCAGCAGTGGCCGACAGGGGATGGGAACTGAAGCTTTCTTT. The variable domain in full, completed from reference TRBV25-1 and TRBJ1-1, reads EADIYQTPRYLVIGTGKKITLECSQTMGHDKMYWYQQDPGMELHLIHYSYGVNSTEKGDLSSESTVSRIRTEHFPLTLESARPSHTSQYLCASSGRQGMGTEAFFGQGTRLTVV.

The chain is built from TRBV7-2 and TRBJ2-7, with D perhaps TRBD2 (5 bases). The germline gives CDR1 SGHTA, CDR2 FQGNSA. This CDR3 has 12 residues. Trimming took off 5 bases at V and 9 bases at J, with 14 bases between the two ends. Here the CDR3 DNA reads TGTGCCAGCAGCCACGACGGGATGTGGCAGTACTTC. Protein sequence: CASSHDGMWQYF.

There are a few counts of this clone. The chain uses TRBV6-6 and TRBJ1-5; 10 bases fit TRBD1. Unmatched junction bases numbered 19, after V lost 5 bases and J lost 0 bases. The germline V gene encodes CDR1 MNHNY and CDR2 SVGAGI (reference sequence). The CDR3 is 21 residues long. The CDR3 spells CASSHTRLAGQGPLSNQPQHF. DNA for the CDR3: TGTGCCAGCAGTCATACTCGTCTTGCGGGACAGGGGCCCCTTAGCAATCAGCCCCAGCATTTT.

J is TRBJ2-7 and V is TRBV4-3; 12 bases line up with TRBD2. The trim removed 4 bases at V and 3 bases at J, leaving 1 base unmatched. The germline V gene has CDR1 LGHNA and CDR2 YSLEER. This CDR3 has 14 amino acids. The CDR3 region has the DNA TGCGCCAGCAGCCCGGGACTAGCGGGCTACGAGCAGTACTTC. Protein: CASSPGLAGYEQYF.

This clone occurred once. The chain combines TRBV9 with TRBJ2-3, with D possibly matching TRBD2 (5 bases). This CDR3 is 13 amino acids long. CDR1 is SGDLS, CDR2 YYNGEE, per germline. The ends were cut back, 1 base at V and 5 bases at J, with 8 bases in the middle. In DNA form, the CDR3 reads TGTGCCAGCAGCGTACGGGGTATAGATACGCAGTATTTT. Its translation: CASSVRGIDTQYF. The whole variable domain, filled in from reference TRBV9 and TRBJ2-3, reads DSGVTQTPKHLITATGQRVTLRCSPRSGDLSVYWYQQSLDQGLQFLIQYYNGEERAKGNILERFSAQQFPDLHSELNLSSLELGDSALYFCASSVRGIDTQYFGPGTRLTVL.

The sample holds one count of this clone. The chain uses TRBV2 and TRBJ1-5; D is possibly TRBD1 (5 bases). Deletions cut 6 bases from V and 7 bases from J, with 16 bases between. Germline CDR1 and CDR2: SNHLY and FYNNEI. The CDR3 sequence is 14 residues long. CDR3 in amino acids: CASSQVMGGQPQHF. The CDR3 bases are TGTGCCAGCAGCCAGGTCATGGGGGGACAGCCCCAGCATTTT.

This clone is a singleton in its sample. V gene TRBV27 combines with J gene TRBJ2-2; 9 bases align to TRBD2. Germline V gene sequence: CDR1 MNHEY, CDR2 SMNVEV (reference sequence). This CDR3 has 19 amino acids. V lost 4 bases, J lost 5 bases, and 17 bases stayed unmatched. As DNA, the CDR3 is TGTGCCAGCAGTTATAGGCTAGCGGGATCACGGACCTATACCGGGGAGCTGTTTTTT. It translates to CASSYRLAGSRTYTGELFF.

The chain carries TRBV7-2 and TRBJ2-7; 10 nucleotides align to TRBD2. Germline loops: CDR1 SGHTA, CDR2 FQGNSA. V gave up 1 base and J gave up 4 bases; unmatched junction bases: 10. CDR3 size: 17 residues. CDR3 coding DNA: TGTGCCAGCAGCTTAGGTTACAGCGGGAGGGCCCCTTACGAGCAGTACTTC. Residues: CASSLGYSGRAPYEQYF.

The V gene is TRBV5-1, the J gene TRBJ1-1; 9 bases are a match to TRBD1. Germline V gene lookup returns CDR1 SGHRS and CDR2 YFSETQ. The junction had 9 bases not matched to a gene; V was cut back by 7 bases and J by 5 bases. The CDR3 totals 14 residues. This CDR3 is CASARHRGRTEAFF. DNA of the CDR3: TGCGCCAGCGCAAGGCACAGGGGGCGTACTGAAGCTTTCTTT. Full variable domain (missing parts from reference TRBV5-1 and TRBJ1-1): KAGVTQTPRYLIKTRGQQVTLSCSPISGHRSVSWYQQTPGQGLQFLFEYFSETQRNKGNFPGRFSGRQFSNSRSEMNVSTLELGDSALYLCASARHRGRTEAFFGQGTRLTVV.

CDR3 protein: CASSTGPHRSNQPQHF. The CDR3, as DNA: TGTGCCAGTAGTACAGGGCCCCATAGGAGCAATCAGCCCCAGCATTTT. The chain couples TRBV19 to TRBJ1-5; the D gene is possibly TRBD1 (5 bases). The V gene's germline CDR1 is LNHDA and CDR2 SQIVND (reference sequence). The ends were cut back, 4 bases at V and 1 base at J, with 14 bases in the middle. There are 16 residues in the CDR3.

This chain joins TRBV4-3 and TRBJ2-7; the D gene is possibly TRBD2 (5 bases). The CDR3 totals 17 residues. V lost 0 bases and J 2 bases, leaving 17 bases between the germline ends. Germline lookup yields CDR1 LGHNA and CDR2 YSLEER. CDR3 in amino acids: CASSQDLDLGFTYEQYF. DNA of the CDR3: TGCGCCAGCAGCCAAGATCTGGACTTAGGGTTTACCTACGAGCAGTACTTC.

J is TRBJ1-4 and V is TRBV16, with TRBD1 identical over 9 bases. Germline assignment: CDR1 KGHSY and CDR2 FQNENV. CDR3 length equals 13 residues. The V segment lost 4 bases and the J segment 8 bases; nucleotides outside the gene matches: 2. The CDR3 DNA reads TGTGCCAGCAGCCGGGACAGGGAAGAAAAACTGTTTTTT. It is translated as CASSRDREEKLFF.

V gene TRBV23-1 combines with J gene TRBJ1-5, with TRBD1 as a possible D gene (6 bases). TRBV23-1 is an ORF for which the function is uncertain. The CDR3 covers 13 residues. V lost 7 bases and J lost 6, with 13 bases in between. CDR3 nucleotides: TGCGCCAGCAAACCACAGGGCAGTCAGCCCCAGCATTTT. Its translation is CASKPQGSQPQHF.

This clone was observed a single time. The chain carries TRBV28 and TRBJ2-7, with a weak D call TRBD1 (5 bases). Trimming removed 8 bases from V and 4 bases from J, with 9 bases in between. The CDR3 totals 11 residues. Germline loops: CDR1 MDHEN, CDR2 SYDVKM. The CDR3 DNA reads TGTGCCAGCGGTCAGGGATACGAGCAGTACTTC. Encoded protein: CASGQGYEQYF.

This clone has more than one count but fewer than ten. This rearrangement joins TRBV21-1 to TRBJ1-2; the D segment call TRBD1 is taken from the table without a DNA check. TRBV21-1 is a known pseudogene. This CDR3 has 15 residues. The DNA for the CDR3 is TGTGCCAGCAGCAAAGCGCCAGATATAAACTATGGCTACACCTTC. Translated: CASSKAPDINYGYTF.

This chain uses TRBV5-5 with TRBJ2-1; TRBD1 aligns across 8 bases. The J segment lost 5 bases and the V segment lost 3 bases, leaving 7 bases of the junction unmatched. CDR1 is SGHKS, CDR2 YYEKEE, per germline (reference sequence). There are 15 residues in the CDR3. The CDR3 region has the DNA TGTGCCAGCAGCTCGCAGGGACAGGCTAACAATGAGCAGTTCTTC. It yields the protein CASSSQGQANNEQFF.

CDR3 DNA: TGTGCCAGCAGCTTAGCGGGACAGTATAATTCACCCCTCCACTTT. Protein: CASSLAGQYNSPLHF. This rearrangement joins TRBV7-8 to TRBJ1-6, with 7 bases identical to TRBD1. The germline V gene has CDR1 SGHVS and CDR2 FQNEAQ. The CDR3 length is 15 residues. V shed 0 bases and J 4 bases; nucleotides not matched to a gene: 0.

The chain recombines TRBV7-6 with TRBJ2-5; D is possibly TRBD2 (7 bases). CDR3 length equals 16 residues. CDR1 is SGHVS, CDR2 FNYEAQ, per germline. Trimming cost V 0 bases and J 5 bases, with 16 bases left between them. CDR3 DNA: TGTGCCAGCAGCTTAGCGGGGAGGGAGGGGGAGGAGACCCAGTACTTC. Amino acids: CASSLAGREGEETQYF.

The chain carries TRBV6-1 and TRBJ1-2, with 9 bases lining up with TRBD1. V shed 1 base, J shed 14 bases, and the junction held 14 bases outside the gene matches. The V gene's germline CDR1 is MNHNS and CDR2 SASEGT. This CDR3 region has 15 residues. The chain's CDR3 is CASSEDSGTGLGRTF. CDR3 in DNA: TGTGCCAGCAGTGAAGATTCCGGGACAGGGTTAGGGAGGACCTTC.

This sequence joins TRBV27 and TRBJ1-1, with D perhaps TRBD1 (5 bases). The germline V gene has CDR1 MNHEY and CDR2 SMNVEV (reference sequence). The CDR3 sequence is 17 residues long. V was trimmed by 0 bases and J by 0 bases, leaving 14 bases between them. CDR3 coding DNA: TGTGCCAGCAGTTTATCGGGCTGGGGCAGGTTGAACACTGAAGCTTTCTTT. Residues: CASSLSGWGRLNTEAFF.

The chain recombines TRBV4-1 with TRBJ1-2, with a tentative D call TRBD1 (5 bases). The CDR3 is made up of 15 amino acids. Between the trimmed V and J ends, which lost 1 base and 4 bases, there was a span of 13 bases. Germline loops: CDR1 MGHRA, CDR2 YSYEKL. DNA of the CDR3: TGCGCCAGCAGCCAAGGGGCAGGGTCAGGCTATGGCTACACCTTC. This translates into CASSQGAGSGYGYTF.

This clone was seen only a few times. CDR3 amino acids: CASSQVGAGGADTQYF. As DNA, the CDR3 is TGTGCCAGCAGCCAAGTTGGAGCGGGAGGAGCAGATACGCAGTATTTT. V usage is TRBV4-2 and J usage is TRBJ2-3; 9 bases are a match to TRBD2. The CDR3 sequence is 16 residues long. Germline V gene data show CDR1 as LGHNA and CDR2 as YNFKEQ. V lost 1 base to trimming and J lost 4 bases; unmatched junction nucleotides: 6.